Listed below are T cell receptor beta chains from one sample, sequenced in a study of T-cell reconstitution after alpha-beta-depleted transplantation in children. MiXCR was run by TCRdb on the PCR reads, yielding one entry per CDR3 protein. The table lists hundreds of thousands of distinct CDR3 sequences, 8.2% of them singletons. Sequenced material: PBMCs, mostly from graft donor cells, taken 180 days after TCRalphabeta/CD19-depleted stem cell transplant. These receptors came from a male patient aged 5 to 17 who had a stem cell transplant for acute lymphoblastic leukemia, so the T cells may come from the graft donor. CDR3s include the opening cysteine and the closing phenylalanine or tryptophan. D genes are given only for firm matches. Not all rows give a size; the values are once, few, many and, for expanded clones, a class.

TGTGCCAGCAGCTTAGTGCTAGCGCAGTCCTACGAGCAGTACTTC	CASSLVLAQSYEQYF	TRBJ2-7	-	many	TRBV7-2
TGTGCCAGCAGCCTTCGACAGGGAAATTTCGATTCACCCCTCCACTTT	CASSLRQGNFDSPLHF	TRBJ1-6	TRBD1	many	TRBV6-1
TGTGCCAGCTCAACGGACGGCCCGAACACTGAAGCTTTCTTT	CASSTDGPNTEAFF	TRBJ1-1	-	-	TRBV18
TGTGCCATCAGTGAGGGCACACGGGAGACCCAGTACTTC	CAISEGTRETQYF	TRBJ2-5	-	many	TRBV10-3
TGCGCCAGCAGCTTGGGCGGAACGAACACCGGGGAGCTGTTTTTT	CASSLGGTNTGELFF	TRBJ2-2	-	many	TRBV5-1
TGCGCCAGCAGCTTGGCCATAGGGAATTCACCCCTCCACTTT	CASSLAIGNSPLHF	TRBJ1-6	-	many	TRBV5-1
TGTGCCATCATGGGGTACACCAATACCGGGGAGCTGTTTTTT	CAIMGYTNTGELFF	TRBJ2-2	-	many	TRBV10-3
TGTGCCAGCAGTGACCAGGGGGCTAACTATGGCTACACCTTC	CASSDQGANYGYTF	TRBJ1-2	TRBD1	few	TRBV2
TGTGCCAGCGAAGTAGCGGGGGACAATGAGCAGTTCTTC	CASEVAGDNEQFF	TRBJ2-1	TRBD2	many	TRBV6-2/TRBV6-3
TGTGCCAGCAGCCCCCGGGGGGGGCTTTGGGAGACCCAGTACTTC	CASSPRGGLWETQYF	TRBJ2-5	TRBD2	many	TRBV14
TGTGCCAGCAGCCTACGGCCGACTAGCGAGGCGACGGAGACCCAGTACTTC	CASSLRPTSEATETQYF	TRBJ2-5	TRBD2	many	TRBV7-8
TGTGCCAGCAGTTCCGGGACGCGGGCGGGCACTGAAGCTTTCTTT	CASSSGTRAGTEAFF	TRBJ1-1	-	many	TRBV25-1
TGTGCCAGCAGGACAGGCTTTTCACCCCTCCACTTT	CASRTGFSPLHF	TRBJ1-6	-	many	TRBV6-6
TGTGCCAGCAGCCAAGTTCGGCTAGCGGGGAACATTCAGTACTTC	CASSQVRLAGNIQYF	TRBJ2-4	TRBD2	many	TRBV27
TGTGCCAGCAGTTTATGGCCTAATTCACCCCTCCACTTT	CASSLWPNSPLHF	TRBJ1-6	-	many	TRBV12-3/TRBV12-4
TGTGCCAGCAGTTTTGGGACAGAGCAGTTCTTC	CASSFGTEQFF	TRBJ2-1	-	many	TRBV12-3/TRBV12-4
TGTGCCATCAGTGAGCCCTCGGCAGCCTCCTATGGCTACACCTTC	CAISEPSAASYGYTF	TRBJ1-2	-	many	TRBV10-3
TGCAGCGTTAGTCTGGGGAACAATCAGCCCCAGCATTTT	CSVSLGNNQPQHF	TRBJ1-5	-	many	TRBV29-1
TGTGCCAGCCGGACTAGCGGGTTAGAGACCCAGTACTTC	CASRTSGLETQYF	TRBJ2-5	TRBD2	many	TRBV6-2/TRBV6-3
TGTGCCAGCAGTCTTCGGACAGGGTCCGGGTCACCCCTCCACTTT	CASSLRTGSGSPLHF	TRBJ1-6	TRBD1	many	TRBV28
TGCGCCAGCAGCTTGGAAGGGGGCGCCGCCCATTACAATGAGCAGTTCTTC	CASSLEGGAAHYNEQFF	TRBJ2-1	TRBD1	many	TRBV5-1
TGTGCCAGCAGAGAGACAGGGATATCTTCCAAAAACATTCAGTACTTC	CASRETGISSKNIQYF	TRBJ2-4	TRBD1	many	TRBV11-2
TGTGCCAGCAGCTTGAGAGCGTATGAGCAGTTCTTC	CASSLRAYEQFF	TRBJ2-1	-	many	TRBV5-6
TGCAGTGCTAGGTCAGAGGGAGTTCCCCAGCATTTT	CSARSEGVPQHF	TRBJ1-5	-	many	TRBV20-1
TGTGCCAGAAGCCCACCCGGGGGGGGAGATGAGCAGTTCTTC	CARSPPGGGDEQFF	TRBJ2-1	TRBD2	many	TRBV7-2
TGTGCCAGCAGCTCCCACAGGCCGCTAGCCAAAAACATTCAGTACTTC	CASSSHRPLAKNIQYF	TRBJ2-4	-	many	TRBV7-2
TGTGCCAGCAGCTTCGGACAGGGAGGTTGGGAAAAACTGTTTTTT	CASSFGQGGWEKLFF	TRBJ1-4	TRBD1	many	TRBV7-9
TGTGCCAGCACCCTCGGACAGCTCAATCAGCCCCAGCATTTT	CASTLGQLNQPQHF	TRBJ1-5	-	many	TRBV12-3/TRBV12-4
TGTGCCAGCTCACGCCCGGGACTAGCGGGGGGGCGATACGAGCAGTACTTC	CASSRPGLAGGRYEQYF	TRBJ2-7	TRBD2	-	TRBV18
TGTGCCAGCAGTTTTAGGATGACCGGGGAGCTGTTTTTT	CASSFRMTGELFF	TRBJ2-2	-	many	TRBV6-2/TRBV6-3
TGTGCCAGCAGCCCCCGGACTAGCGGGAGCCTGGAGCAGTACTTC	CASSPRTSGSLEQYF	TRBJ2-7	TRBD2	many	TRBV7-9
TGTGCCAGCAGCTTTCTTCGGGCACGTGGCGCCCAGTACTTC	CASSFLRARGAQYF	TRBJ2-5	-	many	TRBV7-9
TGTGCCAGCAGCTTAGATCGGACAGGGGTCCCCCGACGAGATACGCAGTATTTT	CASSLDRTGVPRRDTQYF	TRBJ2-3	TRBD1	many	TRBV11-2
TGTGCCAGCTCACCGCAGGGGCCTGCAACTAATGAAAAACTGTTTTTT	CASSPQGPATNEKLFF	TRBJ1-4	-	many	TRBV18
TGCGCCAGCAGCTTGGAGGGCCTTAATTCACCCCTCCACTTT	CASSLEGLNSPLHF	TRBJ1-6	-	many	TRBV5-1
TGTGCCAGCAGCCCGAGGGGGCGGGACCGCCAGTACTTC	CASSPRGRDRQYF	TRBJ2-5	-	many	TRBV7-6
TGTGCCAGCAGCAACCAGGGGCCCAAGGAGACCCAGTACTTC	CASSNQGPKETQYF	TRBJ2-5	-	many	TRBV21-1
TGCGCCAGCAGAACCGGGACTAGCGGTTCCTCTGAGCAGTTCTTC	CASRTGTSGSSEQFF	TRBJ2-1	TRBD2	many	TRBV10-2
TGCAGTGCTAGGCCCCCAGGACAGGGCCTCACCGGGGAGCTGTTTTTT	CSARPPGQGLTGELFF	TRBJ2-2	TRBD1	many	TRBV20-1
TGTGCCAGCAGCCCCTGGAGTAGCACAGATACGCAGTATTTT	CASSPWSSTDTQYF	TRBJ2-3	-	many	TRBV9
-	CTSSQELVGQGTGELFF	TRBJ2-2	-	-	TRBV1
TGTGCCAGCTTAGGACCCTTCACAGATACGCAGTATTTT	CASLGPFTDTQYF	TRBJ2-3	-	-	TRBV6-1
TGTGCCAGCAGCTTCCACGGGGGGTACAATGAGCAGTTCTTC	CASSFHGGYNEQFF	TRBJ2-1	TRBD2	many	TRBV11-2
TGTGCCAGCAGTAAGGTCGGCACAGATACGCAGTATTTT	CASSKVGTDTQYF	TRBJ2-3	-	many	TRBV12-3/TRBV12-4
TGTGCCAGCAGTTTCGGTGGACTAGATACTTTCTCTGCTCCCTACGAGCAGTACTTC	CASSFGGLDTFSAPYEQYF	TRBJ2-7	TRBD2	many	TRBV28
TGTGCCAGCAGCCTAAGACAGGGAAAAGACTACGAGCAGTACTTC	CASSLRQGKDYEQYF	TRBJ2-7	TRBD1	few	TRBV7-6
TGCAGTGCTTCAATAGCGGTGGGCACAGATACGCAGTATTTT	CSASIAVGTDTQYF	TRBJ2-3	-	many	TRBV20-1
TGCAGTGCTAGAGGATATCCGGGACTTGAAGGAGAGACCCAGTACTTC	CSARGYPGLEGETQYF	TRBJ2-5	-	many	TRBV20-1